Each of the 32 T cell receptor beta chains below was sequenced from the same sample in a study of blood T cell repertoires in COVID-19. Repertoires were generated with immunoSEQ multiplex PCR, while TCRdb's copy carries only in-frame clones and drops some. This sample has 300,000 to 400,000 clones, with 88% found just once. Sequencing input: PBMCs or T cells enriched from blood (not recorded which). The source is a woman aged 25 to 39 with acute COVID-19.

The chain employs TRBV28 and TRBJ1-4, with D possibly TRBD1 on 6 matching bases. CDR1 MDHEN and CDR2 SYDVKM come from the germline V gene. The CDR3 is 17 amino acids. Trimming cost V 3 bases and J 0 bases, with 14 bases left between them. CDR3 nucleotide sequence: TGTGCCAGCAGTTTGGGGTTGGGGGCAGCAACTAATGAAAAACTGTTTTTT. Translating gives CASSLGLGAATNEKLFF.

This chain joins TRBV7-3 and TRBJ1-1; no definite D call. V was pared by 1 base and J by 0 bases, with 6 bases between. This CDR3 contains 14 residues. The germline gives CDR1 SGHTA, CDR2 FQGTGA. The CDR3 here is CASSLMAMNTEAFF. The DNA of the CDR3 is TGTGCCAGCAGCTTAATGGCAATGAACACTGAAGCTTTCTTT.

The V gene is TRBV27, the J gene TRBJ2-7; TRBD1 agrees at 12 bases. With 7 bases clipped from V and 6 bases from J, the junction kept 7 bases outside the gene matches. The V gene's germline CDR1 is MNHEY and CDR2 SMNVEV (reference sequence). The CDR3 sequence is 14 residues long. The CDR3 coding sequence is TGTGCCAGCACCCCCGGGACAGGGGGCCCCGAGCAGTACTTC. Translated: CASTPGTGGPEQYF.

This chain uses TRBV2 with TRBJ1-1, with 7 bases fitting TRBD1. CDR3 length: 13 residues. Trimming cost V 6 bases and J 6 bases; bases outside gene matches: 7. Germline-derived CDR1 and CDR2 are SNHLY and FYNNEI. CDR3 amino acids: CASRDLQGPEAFF. The CDR3 region has the DNA TGTGCCAGCAGAGATCTACAGGGGCCTGAAGCTTTCTTT.

This rearrangement joins TRBV7-2 to TRBJ2-5; 8 bases match TRBD2. CDR1 is SGHTA, CDR2 FQGNSA, per germline. V was pared by 5 bases and J by 7 bases, with 9 bases of the junction left unmatched. The length of the CDR3 is 14 residues. The CDR3 DNA is TGTGCCAGCAGCCAAACAGCGGGGGAGGTGACCCAGTACTTC. The encoded protein is CASSQTAGEVTQYF.

The chain employs TRBV7-2 and TRBJ2-4; 10 nucleotides line up with TRBD1. The trim removed 5 bases at V and 8 bases at J, leaving 6 bases unmatched. CDR3 length equals 14 residues. Germline CDR1 reads SGHTA; CDR2 reads FQGNSA. CDR3 DNA: TGTGCCAGCAGCCCGTTCGGGACAGGGGACATTCAGTACTTC. It is translated as CASSPFGTGDIQYF.

This clone showed up just once. J is TRBJ1-6 and V is TRBV24-1; D may be TRBD1 (6 bases). Between the trimmed V and J ends, which lost 7 bases and 6 bases, there was a span of 9 bases. This CDR3 contains 13 residues. Germline lookup yields CDR1 KGHDR and CDR2 SFDVKD. CDR3: CATSLDSNSPLHF. DNA of the CDR3: TGTGCCACCAGCCTGGACAGTAATTCACCCCTCCACTTT.

The rearrangement links TRBV24-1 to TRBJ2-3, with 7 bases fitting TRBD1. The J segment lost 4 bases and the V segment lost 3 bases, leaving 6 bases of the junction unmatched. Germline V gene sequence: CDR1 KGHDR, CDR2 SFDVKD. The CDR3 has 15 amino acids. CDR3 amino acids: CATSDPRGSADTQYF. The CDR3 DNA sequence: TGTGCCACCAGTGATCCCAGGGGGTCCGCAGATACGCAGTATTTT.

The chain is built from TRBV6-2 or TRBV6-3 and TRBJ1-5; TRBD1 might be the D (5 bases). This CDR3 has 14 amino acids. Germline-derived CDR1 and CDR2 are MNHEY and SVGEGT. Trimming removed 5 bases at V and 3 bases at J, with 11 bases between. The DNA for the CDR3 is TGTGCCAGCAGTATTGGGACTGTCAATCAGCCCCAGCATTTT. This encodes CASSIGTVNQPQHF.

The chain joins TRBV11-1 to TRBJ1-6, with TRBD1 as a possible D gene (5 bases). Germline-derived CDR1 and CDR2 are SGHAT and FQDESV (reference sequence). V lost 3 bases and J lost 10, with 10 bases in between. The CDR3 contains 13 residues. The CDR3 reads CASSFRRDSPLHF. DNA of the CDR3: TGTGCCAGCAGCTTCAGGAGGGACTCACCCCTCCACTTT.

This chain connects TRBV6-5 to TRBJ2-3; D is undetermined. Germline V lookup: CDR1 MNHEY, CDR2 SVGAGI. This CDR3 spans 13 amino acids. V gave up 3 bases and J gave up 2 bases, with 6 bases separating them. CDR3 protein: CASSYQFTDTQYF. The DNA for the CDR3 is TGTGCCAGCAGTTATCAGTTCACAGATACGCAGTATTTT.

The rearrangement links TRBV19 to TRBJ1-1, with 7 bases identical to TRBD1. This CDR3 comprises 21 residues. Germline trimming cut 1 base from V and 3 bases from J; bases unmatched to any gene: 23. Germline lookup yields CDR1 LNHDA and CDR2 SQIVND (reference sequence). CDR3 nucleotide sequence: TGTGCCAGTAGTATAGGCTTTCGGGAGACAGGGTGGGATTTCGGGGACACTGAAGCTTTCTTT. It translates to CASSIGFRETGWDFGDTEAFF.

The chain employs TRBV19 and TRBJ1-1; 8 nucleotides match TRBD1. The CDR3 has 15 residues. Looked up from germline, CDR1 is LNHDA and CDR2 is SQIVND (reference sequence). V dropped 3 bases and J dropped 4; count of bases not matched to a gene: 7. CDR3 coding DNA: TGTGCCAGTAGTATGACCGGACAGGGCGGCACTGAAGCTTTCTTT. As protein: CASSMTGQGGTEAFF. Drawing the rest from reference TRBV19 and TRBJ1-1, the complete variable domain is DGGITQSPKYLFRKEGQNVTLSCEQNLNHDAMYWYRQDPGQGLRLIYYSQIVNDFQKGDIAEGYSVSREKKESFPLTVTSAQKNPTAFYLCASSMTGQGGTEAFFGQGTRLTVV.

The chain employs TRBV4-3 and TRBJ2-7; 7 nucleotides line up with TRBD2. Trimming removed 0 bases from V and 0 bases from J; junction bases left unmatched: 2. Germline CDR1 LGHNA, CDR2 YSLEER. The CDR3 has 15 amino acids. The CDR3 here is CASSQDAGDSYEQYF. In DNA form, the CDR3 reads TGCGCCAGCAGCCAAGATGCGGGGGACTCCTACGAGCAGTACTTC.

V gene TRBV19 combines with J gene TRBJ2-7; D is possibly TRBD1 (6 bases). CDR3 length equals 15 residues. Germline CDR1 reads LNHDA; CDR2 reads SQIVND (reference sequence). The ends were cut back, 5 bases at V and 0 bases at J, with 14 bases in the middle. CDR3 DNA sequence: TGTGCCAGTAGTCCTCAGACGGGACACTCCTACGAGCAGTACTTC. Translated: CASSPQTGHSYEQYF.

The chain links TRBV2 to TRBJ1-4; the match to TRBD1 covers 10 bases. J was trimmed by 4 bases and V by 5 bases; bases with no gene match: 7. The CDR3 loop spans 16 amino acids. The germline V gene has CDR1 SNHLY and CDR2 FYNNEI. CDR3 sequence: CASSRGQGPFNEKLFF. The CDR3, as DNA: TGTGCCAGCAGTAGGGGACAGGGGCCTTTTAATGAAAAACTGTTTTTT.

V and J are TRBV5-5 and TRBJ1-6; no clear D gene. With 2 bases removed from V and 2 bases from J, the gap between germline ends came to 5 bases. Germline V CDR1 and CDR2: SGHKS, YYEKEE (reference sequence). The CDR3 spans 14 residues. The DNA of the CDR3 is TGTGCCAGCAGCTTTGACACCTATAATTCACCCCTCCACTTT. Translated: CASSFDTYNSPLHF.

V gene TRBV5-4 combines with J gene TRBJ2-7, with TRBD1 as a possible D gene (5 bases). The CDR3 is 14 residues long. Trimming took off 1 base at V and 2 bases at J, with 10 bases between the two ends. Looked up from germline, CDR1 is SGHNT and CDR2 is YYREEE (reference sequence). CDR3 sequence reads: CASSLWGRTYEQYF. The CDR3 region has the DNA TGTGCCAGCAGCTTGTGGGGCAGGACCTACGAGCAGTACTTC.

The chain links TRBV12-2 to TRBJ2-5; no check of the table's D call, TRBD1, against the DNA was made. TRBV12-2 is a pseudogene segment. The CDR3 is made up of 13 amino acids. The CDR3 sequence is CASRLDWQADQYF. As DNA, the CDR3 is TGTGCAAGTCGCTTAGATTGGCAGGCAGATCAGTACTTC.

This chain connects TRBV11-2 to TRBJ2-1; D possibly corresponds to TRBD1 (6 bases). The CDR3 has 14 residues. V was shortened by 4 bases and J by 3 bases, with 10 bases between the two germline ends. The germline CDR1 and CDR2 sequences are SGHAT and FQNNGV. CDR3 sequence: CASSSLDSYNEQFF. In DNA, the CDR3 is TGTGCCAGCAGCTCTTTGGACAGCTACAATGAGCAGTTCTTC.

The V and J genes are TRBV24-1 and TRBJ2-5; TRBD2 matches 8 bases. This CDR3 contains 15 residues. Germline values: CDR1 KGHDR, CDR2 SFDVKD. V lost 6 bases, J lost 6 bases, and 11 bases stayed unmatched. This CDR3 is CATSFTRGGRKTQYF. CDR3 sequence (DNA): TGTGCCACCAGTTTCACCCGGGGGGGCAGAAAGACCCAGTACTTC.

The chain uses TRBV27 and TRBJ2-7; tentatively, D is TRBD2 (5 bases). Germline V gives CDR1 MNHEY, CDR2 SMNVEV (reference sequence). V dropped 1 base and J dropped 7 bases, with 23 bases sitting between them. The CDR3 extends over 17 amino acids. Written as DNA, the CDR3 is TGTGCCAGCAGTTTATTAAGGTTCTCAGACGAGGGCAGGGAGCAGTACTTC. The encoded protein is CASSLLRFSDEGREQYF.

The V call is TRBV4-3, the J call TRBJ1-2; D is unresolved. The CDR3 is made up of 14 amino acids. The ends were cut back, 3 bases at V and 4 bases at J, with 12 bases in the middle. Germline lookup yields CDR1 LGHNA and CDR2 YSLEER. This CDR3 is CASSQGRAGYGYTF. Here the CDR3 DNA reads TGCGCCAGCAGCCAGGGTCGGGCGGGCTATGGCTACACCTTC.

J is TRBJ1-3 and V is TRBV14; no clear D gene. This CDR3 is 16 amino acids long. V was cut by 4 bases and J by 2 bases, with 15 bases left in between. Germline V gene sequence: CDR1 SGHDN, CDR2 FVKESK. The CDR3 region has the DNA TGTGCCAGCAGCCGAGGGTTGTACGAACCTGGAAACACCATATATTTT. It is translated as CASSRGLYEPGNTIYF.

The chain joins TRBV5-5 to TRBJ1-1; D is unresolved. V lost 3 bases, J lost 0 bases, and 9 bases lay in between. In germline, CDR1 is SGHKS, CDR2 YYEKEE (reference sequence). This CDR3 is 14 amino acids long. The CDR3 DNA follows: TGTGCCAGCAGCTCTACCCGCTTGAACACTGAAGCTTTCTTT. Translating gives CASSSTRLNTEAFF.

This chain joins TRBV24-1 and TRBJ2-7; 8 bases align to TRBD1. Losses at the gene ends were 4 bases for V and 0 bases for J; bases not matched to a gene: 4. CDR3 length: 15 amino acids. Germline-derived CDR1 and CDR2 are KGHDR and SFDVKD. The CDR3 region is CATSDEDRGSYEQYF. For the CDR3, the DNA is TGTGCCACCAGTGACGAAGACAGGGGCTCCTACGAGCAGTACTTC.

This clone appeared many times. The CDR3 DNA reads as TGTGCCAGCAGAGAGGACAGGGGCGGAGGACCTGAAGCTTTCTTT. This codes for CASREDRGGGPEAFF. V is TRBV2 and J is TRBJ1-1; TRBD1 aligns across 9 bases. V lost 6 bases and J lost 6; bases outside the gene matches: 11. CDR1 and CDR2 from the germline V gene are SNHLY and FYNNEI. This CDR3 spans 15 amino acids.

This rearrangement joins TRBV19 to TRBJ1-5; 8 bases are shared with TRBD1. V trimming: 7 bases; J trimming: 7 bases; junction bases outside the gene matches: 9. The CDR3 is 14 amino acids. Germline CDR1 and CDR2: LNHDA and SQIVND (reference sequence). The CDR3, as DNA: TGTGCCAGTACCCTCTGGACAGGGAGGCAGCCCCAGCATTTT. Amino acid sequence: CASTLWTGRQPQHF.

V is TRBV24-1 and J is TRBJ2-3; 7 bases agree with TRBD1. Germline V CDR1 and CDR2: KGHDR, SFDVKD. The CDR3 is 18 amino acids. Trimming at V came to 0 bases and at J to 9 bases, leaving 17 bases not matched to a gene. The CDR3 nucleotides are TGTGCCACCAGTGATTTGAACCCCGGACAGGAAAGAAGGGTGACGCAGTATTTT. This translates into CATSDLNPGQERRVTQYF.

The chain joins TRBV5-1 to TRBJ1-1; 8 bases line up with TRBD1. Germline loops: CDR1 SGHRS, CDR2 YFSETQ. There are 14 residues in the CDR3. J lost 7 bases, V lost 5 bases, and 10 bases had no gene match. The CDR3 is CASRRDRFDSEAFF. The CDR3, as DNA: TGCGCCAGCAGGAGGGACAGGTTCGACAGTGAAGCTTTCTTT.

The chain combines TRBV19 with TRBJ1-5; 11 nucleotides align to TRBD1. The trim removed 5 bases at V and 4 bases at J, leaving 10 bases unmatched. This CDR3 comprises 17 residues. Germline loops: CDR1 LNHDA, CDR2 SQIVND (reference sequence). The CDR3 DNA reads TGTGCCAGTAGTTCCTGGACAGGGGGCGCTTGGAATCAGCCCCAGCATTTT. As protein: CASSSWTGGAWNQPQHF.

The chain recombines TRBV9 with TRBJ2-1, with D unclear. V lost 0 bases and J 0 bases, leaving 10 bases between the germline ends. This CDR3 has 16 residues. Germline assignment: CDR1 SGDLS and CDR2 YYNGEE. The CDR3 is CASSVDAVLSYNEQFF. The CDR3 DNA is TGTGCCAGCAGCGTAGATGCGGTCCTCTCCTACAATGAGCAGTTCTTC.